This TCR beta chain was retrieved from a study of blood T cell repertoires in COVID-19. Study context: The samples span acute and convalescent COVID-19 from the United States, Italy and Spain. T cells, B-cell-depleted T cells, or PBMCs provided the cDNA or gDNA that served as material.

Authors' analysis steps: For nucleated cells, counts were estimated from reference gene primer amplification. The table came from immunoSEQ multiplex PCR; TCRdb's copy has only in-frame clones and leaves some out. For V, J and clone size, that table is used; D and trimming come from the DNA. The sample carries fewer than 350,000 clones, around 90% recorded once. Seattle researchers signed up patients amid active infection and tracked them longitudinally. The TCR sequence derives from a woman aged 55 to 70 with COVID-19, enrolled during active disease. The specimen was peripheral blood.

CDR3 loop: CASSHGTGFGEKLFF. DNA for the CDR3: TGTGCCAGCAGTCACGGGACAGGGTTCGGTGAAAAACTGTTTTTT. This sequence joins TRBV6-6 and TRBJ1-4, with TRBD1 matching 9 bases. After removal of 5 bases from V and 7 bases from J, the junction contained 8 bases not matched to a gene. Looked up from germline, CDR1 is MNHNY and CDR2 is SVGAGI (reference sequence). This CDR3 is built from 15 residues.